This TCR beta chain is drawn from a study of regulatory T cells in long-lasting Graves disease. Arm-PCR of CDR3 regions and iRepertoire HTBI primers were used to build TCR beta libraries. TCRdb reprocessed the multiplex PCR reads via MiXCR and lists one record per CDR3 protein. The sample includes 550,000 or so distinct CDR3 sequences, around 12% seen only once; the top ten take 8.9%. This clonotype occurred many times. The time point was: newly diagnosed GD, antithyroid drugs for less than 3 months. From RNA extracted from PBMCs, the TCR library was made. Trimming shortened V by 6 bases and J by 5 bases, and 16 bases separated the two germline ends. This CDR3 comprises 14 residues. These records were also assigned to another study, of T cells in Graves' hyperthyroidism and ophthalmopathy.

This sample comprised peripheral blood mononuclear cells (PBMCs), obtained at new diagnosis, from a patient treated with antithyroid drugs. The TCR was taken from a woman between 25 and 40 years old with Graves disease. This chain uses TRBV12-3 or TRBV12-4 with TRBJ1-2; tentative D call: TRBD1 (6 bases). CDR3 DNA: TGTGCCAGCAGCTGGGGGGGCCCCATATATGGCTACACCTTC. This gives the protein CASSWGGPIYGYTF.